One sample yielded the 23 T cell receptor beta chains listed below, sequenced in a study of cytomegalovirus exposure and HLA in healthy donors. The PCR was carried out with 60 Vbeta primers and 13 Jbeta primers. TCRdb's copy holds only in-frame clones and misses some; the assay was immunoSEQ multiplex PCR. This sample has fewer than 110,000 clones, with roughly 82% found just once. The material sequenced was PBMCs. These receptors all come from a man aged 25 to 45 in good health and CMV-seropositive.

The gene calls are TRBV5-4 and TRBJ2-7, with 12 bases identical to TRBD1. CDR1 SGHNT and CDR2 YYREEE come from the germline V gene (reference sequence). The CDR3 runs to 15 residues. J lost 7 bases, V lost 0 bases, and 5 bases had no gene match. In DNA, the CDR3 is TGTGCCAGCAGCTTGGACCGGGACAGGGGGCGTGAGCAGTACTTC. Residues: CASSLDRDRGREQYF.

V and J are TRBV5-4 and TRBJ2-5; 11 nucleotides align to TRBD2. V was pared by 1 base and J by 5 bases, with 1 base of the junction left unmatched. Germline CDR1 SGHNT, CDR2 YYREEE (reference sequence). The length of the CDR3 is 14 residues. DNA of the CDR3: TGTGCCAGCAGCTTGATAGCGGGGGGGGAGACCCAGTACTTC. Residues: CASSLIAGGETQYF.

The chain carries TRBV5-6 and TRBJ2-3; D perhaps matches TRBD2 (6 bases). V dropped 0 bases and J dropped 4 bases, with 15 bases sitting between them. The CDR3 length is 16 residues. CDR1 and CDR2 from the germline V gene are SGHDT and YYEEEE. CDR3 protein: CASSLGGGARADTQYF. The CDR3, as DNA: TGTGCCAGCAGCTTGGGGGGCGGGGCCCGGGCAGATACGCAGTATTTT.

The chain employs TRBV28 and TRBJ2-1; D unclear. This CDR3 is 12 amino acids long. Germline loops: CDR1 MDHEN, CDR2 SYDVKM. V shed 6 bases and J shed 7 bases, with 10 bases lying between them. The DNA of the CDR3 is TGTGCCAGCAGCTTCGGCAGGAATGAGCAGTTCTTC. It translates to CASSFGRNEQFF.

The rearrangement uses TRBV6-5 and TRBJ1-1; perhaps TRBD1 as D (6 bases). The ends were cut back, 9 bases at V and 5 bases at J, with 16 bases in the middle. The CDR3 is made up of 13 amino acids. Looked up from germline, CDR1 is MNHEY and CDR2 is SVGAGI. The DNA of the CDR3 is TGTGCCAGTAACAGGGCCCCTGGGACTGAAGCTTTCTTT. It specifies CASNRAPGTEAFF.

Of note for this clone: At one end the junction does not follow the germline gene, possibly because of a read error. J is TRBJ2-1 and V is TRBV7-8, with D perhaps matching TRBD2 (5 bases). Germline values: CDR1 SGHVS, CDR2 FQNEAQ. The CDR3 spans 9 residues. The CDR3 protein is CASSSNSVF. The CDR3 DNA follows: TGTGCCAGCAGCTCGAATAGCGTCTTC.

CDR3 region: CASRPPKGGQPNYEQYF. The CDR3, as DNA: TGTGCCAGCAGACCTCCGAAGGGGGGACAGCCTAACTACGAGCAGTACTTC. The chain combines TRBV7-9 with TRBJ2-7; D is possibly TRBD1 (7 bases). The CDR3 loop spans 17 amino acids. V was cut by 6 bases and J by 3 bases, with 24 bases left in between. Germline V CDR1 and CDR2: SEHNR, FQNEAQ (reference sequence).

V usage is TRBV5-3 and J usage is TRBJ1-5, with D perhaps TRBD1 (6 bases). TRBV5-3 is an ORF, and what it does is uncertain. V was cut by 2 bases and J by 0 bases, with 15 bases left in between. CDR3 size: 17 residues. The chain's CDR3 is CARSFLTGIHSNQPQHF. Here the CDR3 DNA reads TGTGCCAGAAGCTTCCTAACAGGGATCCATAGCAATCAGCCCCAGCATTTT.

The chain links TRBV6-6 to TRBJ1-2; a weak D match, TRBD1 (6 bases). This CDR3 has 14 residues. V gave up 2 bases and J gave up 8 bases, with 15 bases separating them. The germline V gene has CDR1 MNHNY and CDR2 SVGAGI (reference sequence). The CDR3 loop is CASSYEGQQRGYTF. The CDR3, as DNA: TGTGCCAGCAGTTACGAGGGACAACAAAGGGGCTACACCTTC.

The chain links TRBV6-1 to TRBJ1-6, with TRBD1 matching 8 bases. The V gene's germline CDR1 is MNHNS and CDR2 SASEGT. V lost 1 base, J lost 6 bases, and 2 bases stayed unmatched. CDR3 length: 15 residues. The CDR3 region has the DNA TGTGCCAGCAGTGAAGAGACAGGGGCTAATTCACCCCTCCACTTT. It codes for CASSEETGANSPLHF.

The rearrangement uses TRBV5-4 and TRBJ2-2, with TRBD2 identical over 8 bases. Trimming cost V 4 bases and J 7 bases; bases outside gene matches: 3. This CDR3 spans 13 amino acids. Germline-derived CDR1 and CDR2 are SGHNT and YYREEE (reference sequence). DNA of the CDR3: TGTGCCAGCAGCAGTACTAGCGGCGGGGAGCTGTTTTTT. Translated: CASSSTSGGELFF.

The rearrangement uses TRBV6-1 and TRBJ1-5; D is perhaps TRBD1 (5 bases). The CDR3 has 15 amino acids. Germline values: CDR1 MNHNS, CDR2 SASEGT. Between the trimmed V and J ends, which lost 6 bases and 0 bases, there was a span of 12 bases. The CDR3 loop is CASRGVVYSNQPQHF. For the CDR3, the DNA is TGTGCCAGCAGAGGGGTAGTCTATAGCAATCAGCCCCAGCATTTT.

The rearrangement uses TRBV19 and TRBJ2-1, with TRBD2 matching over 12 bases. V shed 4 bases and J 4 bases; nucleotides not matched to a gene: 2. The germline V gene has CDR1 LNHDA and CDR2 SQIVND (reference sequence). CDR3 length: 15 residues. The CDR3 protein is CASSTGLAGYNEQFF. The CDR3, as DNA: TGTGCCAGTAGTACGGGACTAGCGGGTTACAATGAGCAGTTCTTC.

This clone has more than one count but fewer than ten. This sequence joins TRBV6-5 and TRBJ2-5; the D is unclear. The V end lost 5 bases, the J end lost 5 bases, and 15 bases lay between the germline ends. The CDR3 covers 14 residues. Per germline, CDR1 MNHEY and CDR2 SVGAGI. CDR3 loop: CASSEVEQRETQYF. Here the CDR3 DNA reads TGTGCCAGCAGTGAGGTGGAACAACGGGAGACCCAGTACTTC.

The V and J genes are TRBV4-1 and TRBJ1-1; D remains ambiguous. The CDR3 length is 11 residues. Deletions cut 4 bases from V and 7 bases from J, with 7 bases between. Germline CDR1 reads MGHRA; CDR2 reads YSYEKL. CDR3 in amino acids: CASSRRFEAFF. The CDR3 DNA reads as TGCGCCAGCAGCCGCAGGTTTGAAGCTTTCTTT.

CDR3 in DNA: TGCGCCAGCAGTCTAATAGGACTAGGATGGGGCAATGAGCAGTTCTTC. This translates into CASSLIGLGWGNEQFF. The chain couples TRBV5-1 to TRBJ2-1, with TRBD2 identical over 7 bases. J lost 6 bases, V lost 5 bases, and 14 bases had no gene match. The germline V gene has CDR1 SGHRS and CDR2 YFSETQ. This CDR3 has 16 amino acids. Full variable domain (outside the CDR3, taken from reference TRBV5-1 and TRBJ2-1): KAGVTQTPRYLIKTRGQQVTLSCSPISGHRSVSWYQQTPGQGLQFLFEYFSETQRNKGNFPGRFSGRQFSNSRSEMNVSTLELGDSALYLCASSLIGLGWGNEQFFGPGTRLTVL.

The chain recombines TRBV10-1 with TRBJ2-7, with D possibly TRBD2 on 5 matching bases. The germline V gene has CDR1 WNHNN and CDR2 SYGVQD (reference sequence). With 2 bases removed from V and 6 bases from J, the gap between germline ends came to 8 bases. CDR3 length: 12 amino acids. The CDR3 protein is CASSEGRGEQYF. Here the CDR3 DNA reads TGCGCCAGCAGTGAGGGCCGGGGCGAGCAGTACTTC.

V usage is TRBV4-1 and J usage is TRBJ1-3; D is unclear. Looked up from germline, CDR1 is MGHRA and CDR2 is YSYEKL. The CDR3 is 12 residues long. Trimming took off 6 bases at V and 3 bases at J, with 6 bases between the two ends. The CDR3 sequence is CASSLYGNTIYF. The CDR3 region has the DNA TGCGCCAGCAGTCTGTATGGAAACACCATATATTTT.

The chain recombines TRBV10-2 with TRBJ2-7; a weak D match, TRBD2 (5 bases). Germline CDR1 reads WSHSY; CDR2 reads SAAADI. The length of the CDR3 is 11 residues. Trimming took off 7 bases at V and 4 bases at J, with 8 bases between the two ends. Here the CDR3 reads CASKAGYEQYF. The CDR3 DNA follows: TGCGCCAGCAAGGCGGGTTACGAGCAGTACTTC.

The chain uses TRBV30 and TRBJ2-7; D remains ambiguous. In germline, CDR1 is GTSNPN, CDR2 SVGIG (reference sequence). The length of the CDR3 is 12 residues. V dropped 4 bases and J dropped 0 bases, with 7 bases sitting between them. The CDR3 loop is CAWNELSYEQYF. CDR3 nucleotide sequence: TGTGCCTGGAATGAACTCTCCTACGAGCAGTACTTC.

The CDR3 sequence is CASRRGPGGYEQYF. In nucleotides, the CDR3 is TGTGCCAGCAGGAGGGGACCCGGGGGCTACGAGCAGTACTTC. This chain connects TRBV27 to TRBJ2-7; D perhaps matches TRBD2 (6 bases). Per germline, CDR1 MNHEY and CDR2 SMNVEV (reference sequence). The CDR3 is 14 amino acids. Deletions cut 6 bases from V and 3 bases from J, with 15 bases between.

Details on this clone: A junction boundary mismatches the germline segment, possibly from a read error. The V gene is TRBV4-2, the J gene TRBJ2-5; TRBD2 aligns across 16 bases. The CDR3 extends over 18 amino acids. From germline, CDR1 is LGHNA and CDR2 YNFKEQ. CDR3 amino acids: CASSEEGTSGGGQETQYF. CDR3 sequence (DNA): TGTGCCAGCAGCGAAGAGGGGACTAGCGGGGGGGGGCAAGAGACCCAGTACTTC.

The chain links TRBV2 to TRBJ2-1; 10 bases match TRBD2. CDR1 and CDR2 from the germline V gene are SNHLY and FYNNEI. V lost 4 bases, J lost 9 bases, and 6 bases stayed unmatched. This CDR3 has 14 amino acids. The CDR3 bases are TGTGCCAGCAGTGCAAGCGGGGGGGCCCCTGAGCAGTTCTTC. As protein: CASSASGGAPEQFF.